This is a list of T cell receptor beta chains from one sample in a study of technical replicates of blood from a few donors. Measured with immunoSEQ multiplex PCR; TCRdb has only the in-frame clones, and not every one. The table shows more than 75,000 clones, with almost 97% occurring only once. Input material: T cells isolated from PBMCs. The receptors shown here come from a human donor in good health. The CDR3 runs from the conserved cysteine through the conserved F or W. Each record gives: D gene, J gene, V gene, CDR3 protein. A D gene is named only where the DNA matches it firmly.

-,TRBJ2-5,TRBV30,CAWTSRVAETQYF
TRBD2,TRBJ2-3,TRBV7-3,CASSLLASGTDTQYF
-,TRBJ1-2,TRBV27,CASSLFPANYGYTF
TRBD2,TRBJ2-3,TRBV6-5,CASSYRSGSSDTQYF
-,TRBJ2-7,TRBV30,CAWSAQGNEQYF
-,TRBJ2-7,TRBV6-1,CASSVSAYEQYF
-,TRBJ2-7,TRBV5-1,CASKFGEASSYEQYF
-,TRBJ2-1,TRBV28,CASSLVSSADEQFF
TRBD2,TRBJ2-1,TRBV29-1,CSVEGTRELDNEQFF
TRBD1,TRBJ2-7,TRBV10-3,CAISGPGQATYEQYF
-,TRBJ1-3,TRBV14,CASSLARHSSSGNTIYF
TRBD2,TRBJ2-1,TRBV7-3,CASSPPGLPYNEQFF
-,TRBJ1-4,TRBV1,CTSSQDISGADEKLFF
-,TRBJ1-4,TRBV18,CASSPPGGFGEKLFF
TRBD1,TRBJ1-2,TRBV7-9,CASSLKDREGGYTF
-,TRBJ2-7,TRBV18,CASSPVGGLVDEQYF
-,TRBJ1-1,TRBV4-3,CASSQSDRNTEAFF
TRBD1,TRBJ2-7,TRBV9,CASSARPPGQGSEQYF
-,TRBJ1-3,TRBV7-9,CASSSSRLGSGNTIYF
TRBD2,TRBJ2-1,TRBV7-3,CASSVLAGGLHEQFF
-,TRBJ1-2,TRBV6-4,CASSDSGGTGGYTF
-,TRBJ1-5,TRBV6-5,CASRLAGTFDQPQHF
-,TRBJ2-7,TRBV11-3,CASSLAYEQYF
-,TRBJ2-1,TRBV27,CASSEDYNEQFF
-,TRBJ1-1,TRBV4-1,CASSRAGETEAFF
-,TRBJ2-4,TRBV15,CATSRDAAPQYF
-,TRBJ2-7,TRBV4-3,CASSQTLLYEQYF
TRBD2,TRBJ2-3,TRBV10-3,CAISVRLAGSPDTQYF
-,TRBJ1-1,TRBV5-1,CASSLIGLETEAFF
TRBD2,TRBJ2-7,TRBV28,CASSLRTSGSKEQYF
-,TRBJ2-7,TRBV2,CASSWDTSYEQYF
-,TRBJ1-2,TRBV29-1,CSVGSGITDGYTF
TRBD1,TRBJ2-7,TRBV6-1,CASSEQGEYYEQYF
-,TRBJ1-3,TRBV2,CASSSKWASGNTIYF
-,TRBJ2-7,TRBV2,CASRDPGVYEQYF
-,TRBJ1-1,TRBV2,CASSRRGPNTEAFF
-,TRBJ1-2,TRBV4-2,CASSQDLREEGGPHGYTF
-,TRBJ2-3,TRBV6-4,CASSDTAGSSSTDTQYF
TRBD2,TRBJ2-5,TRBV4-2,CASSPPGLAGGETQYF
TRBD2,TRBJ2-1,TRBV7-9,CASSLLAGDNEQFF
TRBD2,TRBJ2-1,TRBV9,CASSVGWRAGEAREQFF
-,TRBJ1-2,TRBV19,CASSIDRSYGYTF
-,TRBJ2-2,TRBV5-1,CASSFNPSDVPGTGELFF
-,TRBJ2-5,TRBV7-2,CASSLAQGGETQYF
-,TRBJ1-5,TRBV19,CASSIETVSNQPQHF
-,TRBJ1-5,TRBV7-2,CASSLVGDQPQHF
-,TRBJ2-1,TRBV6-1,CASSDRGTYNEQFF
TRBD1,TRBJ1-5,TRBV7-8,CASSRTGVDQPQHF
-,TRBJ1-2,TRBV5-1,CASSPTEVYGYTF
TRBD2,TRBJ2-2,TRBV6-5,CASSYSRLAAGELFF